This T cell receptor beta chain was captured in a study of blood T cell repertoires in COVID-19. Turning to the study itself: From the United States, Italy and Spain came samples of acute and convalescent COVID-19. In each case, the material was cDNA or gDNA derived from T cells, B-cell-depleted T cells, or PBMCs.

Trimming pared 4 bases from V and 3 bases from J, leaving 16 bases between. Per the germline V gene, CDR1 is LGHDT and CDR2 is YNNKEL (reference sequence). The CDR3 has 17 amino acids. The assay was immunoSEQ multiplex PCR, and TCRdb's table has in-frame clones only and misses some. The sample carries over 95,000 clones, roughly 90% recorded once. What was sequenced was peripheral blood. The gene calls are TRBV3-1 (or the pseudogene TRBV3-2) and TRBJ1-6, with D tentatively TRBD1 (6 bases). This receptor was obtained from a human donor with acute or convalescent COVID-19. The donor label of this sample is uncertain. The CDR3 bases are TGTGCCAGCAGCCCTCAGACAGGAACTATCTATAATTCACCCCTCCACTTT. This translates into CASSPQTGTIYNSPLHF.